This passage covers 3 T cell receptor beta chains from one sample sequenced in a study of blood T cell repertoires in COVID-19. The data were produced by immunoSEQ multiplex PCR, yet TCRdb's version contains in-frame clones alone and is incomplete. This table holds roughly 290,000 clones, about 85% found once. The sample consisted of peripheral blood. These receptors were obtained from a human donor with COVID-19, enrolled during active disease. The donor label of this sample is uncertain.

This chain connects TRBV6-5 to TRBJ2-5; D not resolved. This CDR3 has 15 amino acids. Germline CDR1 reads MNHEY; CDR2 reads SVGAGI. V lost 7 bases and J 3 bases, leaving 18 bases between the germline ends. The CDR3 loop is CASNALRIPEETQYF. The CDR3 nucleotides read TGTGCCAGCAACGCGTTGAGGATTCCAGAAGAGACCCAGTACTTC.

This clone was seen only a few times. The chain employs TRBV30 and TRBJ2-1; 11 nucleotides agree with TRBD2. Losses at the gene ends were 1 base for V and 15 bases for J; bases not matched to a gene: 8. CDR3 size: 13 residues. The germline gives CDR1 GTSNPN, CDR2 SVGIG (reference sequence). The CDR3 nucleotides are TGTGCCTGGAGTGACCCCCGAGGGACTAGCGGGTTCTTC. Protein: CAWSDPRGTSGFF.

A note on this clone: The DNA is left out, because the CDR3 cannot be placed on it with certainty; the CDR3 is given as TCRdb lists it. The chain recombines TRBV28 with TRBJ2-6; the table's D call TRBD1 went unverified against the DNA. Ends included, the CDR3 has 18 residues. The germline V gene has CDR1 MDHEN and CDR2 SYDVKM. The chain's CDR3 is CASSFFGEGAPGANVLTF.